A single sample is the source of the 10 T cell receptor beta chains below, sequenced in a study of Ad26.COV2.S vaccination and SARS-CoV-2 variants. Data came from immunoSEQ multiplex PCR; TCRdb stores just in-frame clones and leaves some out. The sample consists of 350,000 to 400,000 clones, 80% to 90% of them appearing once. Treatment: some 20 received Ad26.COV2.S at low or high dose, single or two shots; several received placebo; per-sample allocation not given. Collection of samples fell on day 63 after the first vaccine or placebo injection. The sample consisted of peripheral blood, taken in a trial of Ad26.COV2.S vaccine versus placebo. These receptors were obtained from a person aged 18-65 years who received the Ad26.COV2.S COVID-19 vaccine or a placebo.

The chain uses TRBV5-4 and TRBJ2-7, with 9 bases that match TRBD1. The CDR3 spans 13 residues. With V trimmed by 5 bases and J by 5 bases, 5 bases remained unmatched. Germline CDR1 reads SGHNT; CDR2 reads YYREEE (reference sequence). The CDR3: CASRVRTGDEQYF. As DNA, the CDR3 is TGTGCCAGCAGAGTTAGGACAGGGGACGAGCAGTACTTC.

The chain uses TRBV9 and TRBJ1-2, with TRBD1 matching 10 bases. CDR3 length equals 14 residues. V shed 3 bases and J 5 bases; nucleotides not matched to a gene: 4. CDR1 and CDR2 (germline): SGDLS, YYNGEE. The CDR3 DNA sequence: TGTGCCAGCAGCGGGCGGACAGGGGGTTATGGCTACACCTTC. Protein product: CASSGRTGGYGYTF.

The chain combines TRBV7-2 with TRBJ1-2, with D uncertain. CDR3 length equals 12 residues. Germline V gene lookup returns CDR1 SGHTA and CDR2 FQGNSA. V gave up 2 bases and J gave up 4 bases, with 5 bases separating them. CDR3 in amino acids: CASSLPGYGYTF. CDR3 in DNA: TGTGCCAGCAGCTTACCCGGCTATGGCTACACCTTC. Based on the CDR3 plus reference TRBV7-2 and TRBJ1-2, the full variable domain is GAGVSQSPSNKVTEKGKDVELRCDPISGHTALYWYRQSLGQGLEFLIYFQGNSAPDKSGLPSDRFSAERTGGSVSTLTIQRTQQEDSAVYLCASSLPGYGYTFGSGTRLTVV.

The chain is built from TRBV7-9 and TRBJ2-6, with D perhaps matching TRBD2 (6 bases). This CDR3 is 18 amino acids long. V lost 4 bases to trimming and J lost 1 base, with 17 bases between them. The germline V gene encodes CDR1 SEHNR and CDR2 FQNEAQ (reference sequence). CDR3: CASSSFRRLESGANVLTF. CDR3 nucleotide sequence: TGTGCCAGCAGCTCTTTCAGAAGACTAGAGTCTGGGGCCAACGTCCTGACTTTC.

Concerning this clone: Other DNA sequences from this sample encode an identical CDR3 as well. The chain combines TRBV5-1 with TRBJ1-1, with D hard to call. The CDR3 runs 13 residues. Trimming removed 2 bases at V and 5 bases at J, with 10 bases between. CDR1 is SGHRS and CDR2 is YFSETQ in the germline V gene. CDR3 loop: CASSLRGNTEAFF. The DNA for the CDR3 is TGCGCCAGCAGCTTACGGGGAAATACTGAAGCTTTCTTT.

This clone was detected once. The rearrangement joins TRBV24-1 to TRBJ1-2; no reliable D call. Germline loops: CDR1 KGHDR, CDR2 SFDVKD. The V end lost 4 bases, the J end lost 6 bases, and 8 bases lay between the germline ends. The CDR3 runs 12 residues. The CDR3 region has the DNA TGTGCCACCAGTGACCCAACAGATGGCTACACCTTC. Amino acid sequence: CATSDPTDGYTF.

The chain is built from TRBV2 and TRBJ2-6, with D tentatively TRBD1 or TRBD2 (5 bases each). This CDR3 has 13 amino acids. The V end lost 6 bases, the J end lost 15 bases, and 18 bases lay between the germline ends. Germline CDR1 SNHLY, CDR2 FYNNEI. Here the CDR3 DNA reads TGTGCCAGCAGGCGCGTCGGGGCTATTGACCTGACTTTC. Translating it yields CASRRVGAIDLTF.

J is TRBJ1-1 and V is TRBV15, with D perhaps matching TRBD1 (5 bases). The CDR3 is 17 amino acids. Germline values: CDR1 LNHNV, CDR2 YYDKDF (reference sequence). With 1 base removed from V and 5 bases from J, the gap between germline ends came to 20 bases. The CDR3 loop is CATSRAWGRQGSTEAFF. CDR3 nucleotide sequence: TGTGCCACCAGCAGAGCCTGGGGACGTCAAGGGAGTACTGAAGCTTTCTTT.

This chain uses TRBV5-4 with TRBJ1-1, with 8 bases identical to TRBD1. With 2 bases clipped from V and 5 bases from J, the junction kept 5 bases outside the gene matches. Germline assignment: CDR1 SGHNT and CDR2 YYREEE (reference sequence). The CDR3 is made up of 14 amino acids. The CDR3 DNA sequence: TGTGCCAGCAGCTTTAATGACAGGGGTACTGAAGCTTTCTTT. Translated, it gives CASSFNDRGTEAFF.

This clone was found once. This chain joins TRBV19 and TRBJ1-2, with 9 bases aligning to TRBD1. The CDR3 has 15 amino acids. Germline V CDR1 and CDR2: LNHDA, SQIVND (reference sequence). V lost 4 bases and J lost 4; bases outside the gene matches: 7. CDR3: CASSTRTGAIYGYTF. The CDR3 nucleotides read TGTGCCAGTAGTACGCGGACAGGGGCGATCTATGGCTACACCTTC.